This T cell receptor (beta chain) was sequenced during a study of technical replicates of blood from a handful of donors. Repertoires were generated with immunoSEQ multiplex PCR, while TCRdb's copy carries only in-frame clones and drops some. The repertoire holds tens of thousands of clones, around 85% seen once, with 4.8% in the top ten. Per the germline V gene, CDR1 is LNHDA and CDR2 is SQIVND (reference sequence). There are 14 residues in the CDR3. Trimming pared 5 bases from V and 1 base from J, leaving 10 bases between. The specimen sequenced was PBMCs. The chain recombines TRBV19 with TRBJ2-3, with D maybe TRBD2 (5 bases). The clonotype was recovered from a human donor in good health. Some clones in this sample may be carry-over from other donors' samples. The CDR3 region is CASSSGFGTDTQYF. The CDR3 bases are TGTGCCAGTAGTTCGGGGTTTGGCACAGATACGCAGTATTTT. The full variable domain, its missing parts supplied by reference TRBV19 and TRBJ2-3, is DGGITQSPKYLFRKEGQNVTLSCEQNLNHDAMYWYRQDPGQGLRLIYYSQIVNDFQKGDIAEGYSVSREKKESFPLTVTSAQKNPTAFYLCASSSGFGTDTQYFGPGTRLTVL.